These 8 T cell receptor beta chains share one sample of origin, sequenced in a study of blood T cell repertoires in COVID-19. The protocol was immunoSEQ multiplex PCR, while the TCRdb copy is restricted to in-frame clones and leaves out a portion. The data show some 31,000 clones, with 85% seen just once and approximately 15% held by the top ten. What was sequenced was peripheral blood. The source of these receptors is a human donor with acute or convalescent COVID-19. The donor label of this sample is uncertain.

The V call is TRBV7-3, the J call TRBJ2-3, with D unclear. This CDR3 has 13 amino acids. Germline V gene data show CDR1 as SGHTA and CDR2 as FQGTGA. The ends were cut back, 5 bases at V and 2 bases at J, with 8 bases in the middle. The CDR3 here is CASSVYTTDTQYF. The CDR3 DNA reads as TGTGCCAGCAGCGTTTACACCACAGATACGCAGTATTTT.

This clone was picked up one time. The J gene is TRBJ1-1, the V gene TRBV11-2, with TRBD1 identical over 9 bases. V lost 5 bases, J lost 1 base, and 5 bases stayed unmatched. The length of the CDR3 is 15 residues. In germline, CDR1 is SGHAT, CDR2 FQNNGV. This CDR3 reads CASSLGTGWNTEAFF. The CDR3 nucleotides read TGTGCCAGCAGCCTCGGGACAGGGTGGAACACTGAAGCTTTCTTT. Full variable domain (outside the CDR3, taken from reference TRBV11-2 and TRBJ1-1): EAGVAQSPRYKIIEKRQSVAFWCNPISGHATLYWYQQILGQGPKLLIQFQNNGVVDDSQLPKDRFSAERLKGVDSTLKIQPAKLEDSAVYLCASSLGTGWNTEAFFGQGTRLTVV.

The chain recombines TRBV15 with TRBJ1-1; D is perhaps TRBD1 (6 bases). The CDR3 runs to 14 residues. Germline CDR1 reads LNHNV; CDR2 reads YYDKDF (reference sequence). V lost 3 bases and J 1 base, leaving 9 bases between the germline ends. CDR3 sequence (DNA): TGTGCCACCAGCAGCAGGGGTGGGAACACTGAAGCTTTCTTT. Translated: CATSSRGGNTEAFF. Variable domain in full (rest from reference TRBV15 and TRBJ1-1): DAMVIQNPRYQVTQFGKPVTLSCSQTLNHNVMYWYQQKSSQAPKLLFHYYDKDFNNEADTPDNFQSRRPNTSFCFLDIRSPGLGDTAMYLCATSSRGGNTEAFFGQGTRLTVV.

The chain links TRBV6-5 to TRBJ1-2, with 8 bases lining up with TRBD1. The CDR3 runs to 14 residues. Germline CDR1 and CDR2: MNHEY and SVGAGI. Trimming took 2 bases from V and 4 from J; bases not matched to a gene: 3. CDR3 sequence (DNA): TGTGCCAGCAGTTACACACAGGGGGGCTATGGCTACACCTTC. It is translated as CASSYTQGGYGYTF.

The rearrangement joins TRBV5-4 to TRBJ2-3; TRBD2 matches 11 bases. CDR3 size: 15 residues. The ends lost 6 bases at V and 1 base at J; junction bases unmatched: 4. The V gene's germline CDR1 is SGHNT and CDR2 YYREEE (reference sequence). The CDR3 spells CASNLAGGGTDTQYF. The CDR3 coding sequence is TGTGCCAGCAACCTAGCGGGAGGAGGCACAGATACGCAGTATTTT.

This clone was picked up one time. V and J are TRBV5-1 and TRBJ2-7; 9 bases match TRBD1. The germline V gene has CDR1 SGHRS and CDR2 YFSETQ. The CDR3 is made up of 16 amino acids. V trimming: 3 bases; J trimming: 1 base; junction bases outside the gene matches: 8. The CDR3 here is CASSSSGGTGSYEQYF. In DNA form, the CDR3 reads TGCGCCAGCAGCTCCTCCGGCGGGACAGGGTCCTACGAGCAGTACTTC.

The J gene is TRBJ2-1, the V gene TRBV10-2, with TRBD2 matching over 9 bases. Germline-derived CDR1 and CDR2 are WSHSY and SAAADI. The CDR3 extends over 16 amino acids. Trimming cost V 8 bases and J 4 bases; bases outside gene matches: 12. The CDR3 loop reads CASHSEGAGGYNEQFF. CDR3 bases: TGCGCCAGCCACTCGGAAGGAGCGGGAGGATACAATGAGCAGTTCTTC.

This sequence joins TRBV4-2 and TRBJ1-6; possible D gene TRBD1, 5 bases. This CDR3 region has 16 residues. Trimming shortened V by 2 bases and J by 8 bases, and 16 bases separated the two germline ends. In germline, CDR1 is LGHNA, CDR2 YNFKEQ. The CDR3 DNA reads as TGTGCCAGCAGCCAACAACCCGCAGGGTTGGATTCACCCCTCCACTTT. This translates into CASSQQPAGLDSPLHF.